The 7 T cell receptor beta chains in this list originate from one sample, sequenced in a study of Ad26.COV2.S vaccination and SARS-CoV-2 variants. The assay was immunoSEQ multiplex PCR, and TCRdb's table has in-frame clones only and misses some. This sample yields about 410,000 clones, of which 80% to 90% are seen a single time; under 3.5% belongs to the top ten. Specified treatment: roughly 18 received Ad26.COV2.S at low or high dose, single or two shots; a few received placebo; per-sample allocation not given. Material that was analyzed had been drawn on day 63 after the first vaccine or placebo injection. The material was peripheral blood, obtained in a trial of Ad26.COV2.S vaccine versus placebo. The receptors originated from a person aged 18-60 years who received the Ad26.COV2.S COVID-19 vaccine or a placebo.

The chain carries TRBV13 and TRBJ1-6, with TRBD1 matching over 10 bases. This CDR3 contains 15 residues. CDR1 and CDR2 (germline): PRHDT, FYEKMQ (reference sequence). V trimming: 5 bases; J trimming: 7 bases; junction bases outside the gene matches: 5. CDR3 amino acids: CASSRGTGVNSPLHF. The CDR3 DNA reads TGTGCCAGCAGCCGCGGGACAGGGGTGAATTCACCCCTCCACTTT. The full variable domain, completed using reference TRBV13 and TRBJ1-6, is AAGVIQSPRHLIKEKRETATLKCYPIPRHDTVYWYQQGPGQDPQFLISFYEKMQSDKGSIPDRFSAQQFSDYHSELNMSSLELGDSALYFCASSRGTGVNSPLHFGNGTRLTVT.

This chain uses TRBV10-3 with TRBJ1-2; 8 bases fit TRBD1. Germline CDR1 and CDR2: ENHRY and SYGVKD. This CDR3 has 16 amino acids. V was clipped by 10 bases and J by 2 bases; unmatched bases: 15. Here the CDR3 reads CATSPGQAFSNYGYTF. The CDR3 coding sequence is TGTGCCACATCGCCGGGACAGGCCTTCTCAAACTATGGCTACACCTTC.

The V gene is TRBV5-1, the J gene TRBJ1-1; D unclear. The CDR3 contains 13 residues. CDR1 and CDR2 from the germline V gene are SGHRS and YFSETQ. Trimming removed 4 bases from V and 5 bases from J, with 12 bases in between. CDR3: CASSTIGDTEAFF. The CDR3 coding sequence is TGCGCCAGCAGCACCATTGGGGATACTGAAGCTTTCTTT.

In its sample, this clone was seen once. V and J are TRBV7-9 and TRBJ2-1; 16 positions agree with TRBD2. The CDR3 spans 19 residues. Per the germline V gene, CDR1 is SEHNR and CDR2 is FQNEAQ (reference sequence). V lost 4 bases, J lost 8 bases, and 14 bases stayed unmatched. Here the CDR3 DNA reads TGTGCCAGCAGCTCCCAGTACCACGGGACTAGCGGGGGGGCCGATGAGCAGTTCTTC. Translated: CASSSQYHGTSGGADEQFF.

This clone has a single count. The chain joins TRBV11-3 to TRBJ2-1; 8 bases match TRBD2. Trimming at V came to 9 bases and at J to 6 bases, leaving 4 bases not matched to a gene. The CDR3 consists of 12 residues. Germline V gene sequence: CDR1 SGHNT, CDR2 YENEEA. CDR3 DNA sequence: TGTGCCAGTCAGCGGGGGACCAATGAGCAGTTCTTC. This translates into CASQRGTNEQFF.

The V and J genes are TRBV5-1 and TRBJ2-1; perhaps TRBD2 as D (6 bases). The V end lost 3 bases, the J end lost 8 bases, and 18 bases lay between the germline ends. Germline assignment: CDR1 SGHRS and CDR2 YFSETQ. The CDR3 has 15 residues. CDR3 sequence reads: CASSSNPSDAYEQFF. The CDR3 DNA sequence: TGCGCCAGCAGCTCGAATCCTAGCGATGCGTATGAGCAGTTCTTC. The full variable domain, completed using reference TRBV5-1 and TRBJ2-1, is KAGVTQTPRYLIKTRGQQVTLSCSPISGHRSVSWYQQTPGQGLQFLFEYFSETQRNKGNFPGRFSGRQFSNSRSEMNVSTLELGDSALYLCASSSNPSDAYEQFFGPGTRLTVL.

The gene calls are TRBV10-3 and TRBJ2-7; 10 nucleotides align to TRBD2. J gave up 5 bases and V 0 bases, and 4 bases lay outside the gene matches. There are 15 residues in the CDR3. CDR1 is ENHRY and CDR2 is SYGVKD in the germline V gene. This chain's CDR3 is CAISESRGTSDEQYF. Written as DNA, the CDR3 is TGTGCCATCAGTGAGTCGAGGGGGACTAGCGACGAGCAGTACTTC.